These 17 T cell receptor beta chains share one sample of origin, sequenced in a study of blood T cell repertoires in COVID-19. Some clones are missing from TCRdb's copy, which holds only in-frame ones; the method was immunoSEQ multiplex PCR. Of about 40,000 clones in the sample, over 60% were seen once. The specimen was peripheral blood. The origin of the receptors is a woman in her 70s with acute or convalescent COVID-19.

This clone appeared a single time. The J gene is TRBJ2-1, the V gene TRBV9; tentative D call: TRBD2 (7 bases). Germline V gene data show CDR1 as SGDLS and CDR2 as YYNGEE. The CDR3 has 18 residues. V lost 3 bases, J lost 5 bases, and 24 bases lay in between. CDR3 nucleotides: TGTGCCAGCAGCGCCCGAAGGGGGGGGGCCTCTTTAGACAATGAGCAGTTCTTC. It codes for CASSARRGGASLDNEQFF. Combining the CDR3 with reference TRBV9 and TRBJ2-1 gives the whole variable domain DSGVTQTPKHLITATGQRVTLRCSPRSGDLSVYWYQQSLDQGLQFLIQYYNGEERAKGNILERFSAQQFPDLHSELNLSSLELGDSALYFCASSARRGGASLDNEQFFGPGTRLTVL.

This clone was observed once. The chain joins TRBV19 to TRBJ1-2, with 8 bases matching TRBD1. Germline CDR1 is LNHDA and CDR2 is SQIVND (reference sequence). The CDR3 is made up of 14 amino acids. Trimming took 6 bases from V and 1 from J; bases not matched to a gene: 4. DNA for the CDR3: TGTGCCAGTAGACGGGACAGGAATAACTATGGCTACACCTTC. It encodes CASRRDRNNYGYTF.

The chain combines TRBV27 with TRBJ2-1; 7 nucleotides match TRBD2. Germline trimming cut 5 bases from V and 8 bases from J; bases unmatched to any gene: 6. This CDR3 has 13 amino acids. Germline loops: CDR1 MNHEY, CDR2 SMNVEV (reference sequence). The CDR3 nucleotides read TGTGCCAGCAGTCGGACTAGACGGGATGAGCAGTTCTTC. The encoded protein is CASSRTRRDEQFF.

The V and J genes are TRBV7-9 and TRBJ1-4; 7 bases map to TRBD1. The V gene end was trimmed by 1 base and the J gene end by 7 bases; junction bases not matched to a gene: 0. The length of the CDR3 is 13 residues. Looked up from germline, CDR1 is SEHNR and CDR2 is FQNEAQ (reference sequence). The CDR3 loop is CASSLGDSEKLFF. The CDR3 DNA reads TGTGCCAGCAGCTTAGGGGACAGTGAAAAACTGTTTTTT. Filled out from reference TRBV7-9 and TRBJ1-4, the complete variable domain reads DTGVSQNPRHKITKRGQNVTFRCDPISEHNRLYWYRQTLGQGPEFLTYFQNEAQLEKSRLLSDRFSAERPKGSFSTLEIQRTEQGDSAMYLCASSLGDSEKLFFGSGTQLSVL.

As concerns this clone: Its ends do not fully match the called genes, so a read error is possible. The chain employs TRBV14 and TRBJ2-5; possible D gene TRBD1, 6 bases. Germline-derived CDR1 and CDR2 are SGHDN and FVKESK. The CDR3 contains 13 residues. The CDR3 nucleotides read TGTGCCAGCAGCCTCACCAGGGGCAGATCGTGCCACTTC. Translated, it gives CASSLTRGRSCHF.

The J gene is TRBJ1-6, the V gene TRBV6-5; 7 positions agree with TRBD1. CDR1 is MNHEY, CDR2 SVGAGI, per germline. CDR3 size: 14 residues. J was trimmed by 10 bases and V by 7 bases; bases with no gene match: 10. The CDR3 is CASTRQGSESPLHF. CDR3 bases: TGTGCCAGCACCCGACAGGGTTCAGAATCACCCCTCCACTTT.

The V and J genes are TRBV7-8 and TRBJ2-2, with TRBD2 identical over 11 bases. V lost 5 bases to trimming and J lost 0 bases; unmatched junction nucleotides: 14. Germline CDR1 and CDR2: SGHVS and FQNEAQ. This CDR3 has 20 amino acids. The CDR3, as DNA: TGTGCCAGCAGCCCTGGCTTGGGACTAGCGGAGATGGCGAACACCGGGGAGCTGTTTTTT. Its protein is CASSPGLGLAEMANTGELFF.

The chain employs TRBV5-4 and TRBJ2-7, with D possibly being TRBD2 (5 bases). The germline V and J ends were trimmed by 0 bases and 7 bases, with 14 bases remaining between them. The CDR3 loop spans 14 amino acids. CDR1 SGHNT and CDR2 YYREEE come from the germline V gene (reference sequence). The CDR3 loop reads CASSLGSRTGEQYF. CDR3 DNA: TGTGCCAGCAGCTTGGGATCTAGGACTGGGGAGCAGTACTTC.

This chain uses TRBV4-1 with TRBJ1-2, with D perhaps matching TRBD1 (6 bases). Germline loops: CDR1 MGHRA, CDR2 YSYEKL. The CDR3 consists of 14 residues. V was clipped by 0 bases and J by 7 bases, with 12 bases between them. The CDR3 protein is CASSQDQNRAGYTF. CDR3 nucleotides: TGCGCCAGCAGCCAAGATCAGAACAGGGCTGGCTACACCTTC.

This chain joins TRBV18 and TRBJ1-4, with 8 bases that match TRBD1. This CDR3 region has 16 residues. Germline-derived CDR1 and CDR2 are KGHSH and LQKENI. Trimming removed 4 bases from V and 2 bases from J; junction bases left unmatched: 6. Written as DNA, the CDR3 is TGTGCCAGCTCACTGGAGCAGGGGGCGACTAATGAAAAACTGTTTTTT. It encodes CASSLEQGATNEKLFF. The full variable domain, in which reference TRBV18 and TRBJ1-4 provide the parts outside the CDR3, is NAGVMQNPRHLVRRRGQEARLRCSPMKGHSHVYWYRQLPEEGLKFMVYLQKENIIDESGMPKERFSAEFPKEGPSILRIQQVVRGDSAAYFCASSLEQGATNEKLFFGSGTQLSVL.

The chain couples TRBV3-1 (or the pseudogene TRBV3-2) to TRBJ1-2; 11 bases map to TRBD1. This CDR3 has 12 residues. Germline V lookup: CDR1 LGHDT, CDR2 YNNKEL (reference sequence). Trimming took 1 base from V and 14 from J; bases not matched to a gene: 3. The CDR3 loop reads CASSQADRGQTF. The DNA of the CDR3 is TGTGCCAGCAGCCAAGCGGACAGGGGGCAGACCTTC.

The chain employs TRBV6-5 and TRBJ1-3, with D possibly being TRBD1 (6 bases). This CDR3 comprises 15 residues. Germline CDR1 MNHEY, CDR2 SVGAGI. The ends were cut back, 5 bases at V and 0 bases at J, with 11 bases in the middle. DNA of the CDR3: TGTGCCAGCAGTCCCACGGACAGCTCTGGAAACACCATATATTTT. This encodes CASSPTDSSGNTIYF.

This clone was observed a few times. The V gene is TRBV27, the J gene TRBJ1-1; no clear D gene. Trimming shortened V by 0 bases and J by 5 bases, and 7 bases separated the two germline ends. The CDR3 covers 13 residues. Germline V gene data show CDR1 as MNHEY and CDR2 as SMNVEV (reference sequence). The CDR3 protein is CASSLSVVTEAFF. The CDR3 nucleotides read TGTGCCAGCAGTTTATCGGTAGTAACTGAAGCTTTCTTT.

The rearrangement joins TRBV2 to TRBJ2-1; 12 bases are shared with TRBD2. CDR3 size: 16 residues. Germline assignment: CDR1 SNHLY and CDR2 FYNNEI. V lost 3 bases and J lost 6; bases outside the gene matches: 6. The CDR3 DNA reads TGTGCCAGCAGTGACCAACTAGCGGGAGGACTCAATGAGCAGTTCTTC. Translated, it gives CASSDQLAGGLNEQFF.

V is TRBV3-1 (or the pseudogene TRBV3-2) and J is TRBJ1-2, with TRBD1 as a possible D gene (5 bases). The V end was cut by 0 bases, the J end by 2 bases, with 13 bases between. Germline V CDR1 and CDR2: LGHDT, YNNKEL (reference sequence). This CDR3 comprises 16 residues. The CDR3, as DNA: TGTGCCAGCAGCCAAGATGAATCGAGACAGAACTATGGCTACACCTTC. This encodes CASSQDESRQNYGYTF.

The rearrangement uses TRBV10-3 and TRBJ2-3; 7 nucleotides align to TRBD1. Germline-derived CDR1 and CDR2 are ENHRY and SYGVKD. The CDR3 contains 15 residues. With V trimmed by 3 bases and J by 2 bases, 5 bases remained unmatched. Written as DNA, the CDR3 is TGTGCCATCAGTGATCAGGGACAGTCCACAGATACGCAGTATTTT. It yields the protein CAISDQGQSTDTQYF.

The chain is built from TRBV10-1 and TRBJ2-2, with TRBD1 matching 9 bases. The CDR3 contains 15 residues. CDR1 is WNHNN and CDR2 is SYGVQD in the germline V gene (reference sequence). Trimming cost V 7 bases and J 3 bases; bases outside gene matches: 6. The chain's CDR3 is CASNRDRADTGELFF. CDR3 sequence (DNA): TGCGCCAGCAATAGGGACAGGGCTGACACCGGGGAGCTGTTTTTT.